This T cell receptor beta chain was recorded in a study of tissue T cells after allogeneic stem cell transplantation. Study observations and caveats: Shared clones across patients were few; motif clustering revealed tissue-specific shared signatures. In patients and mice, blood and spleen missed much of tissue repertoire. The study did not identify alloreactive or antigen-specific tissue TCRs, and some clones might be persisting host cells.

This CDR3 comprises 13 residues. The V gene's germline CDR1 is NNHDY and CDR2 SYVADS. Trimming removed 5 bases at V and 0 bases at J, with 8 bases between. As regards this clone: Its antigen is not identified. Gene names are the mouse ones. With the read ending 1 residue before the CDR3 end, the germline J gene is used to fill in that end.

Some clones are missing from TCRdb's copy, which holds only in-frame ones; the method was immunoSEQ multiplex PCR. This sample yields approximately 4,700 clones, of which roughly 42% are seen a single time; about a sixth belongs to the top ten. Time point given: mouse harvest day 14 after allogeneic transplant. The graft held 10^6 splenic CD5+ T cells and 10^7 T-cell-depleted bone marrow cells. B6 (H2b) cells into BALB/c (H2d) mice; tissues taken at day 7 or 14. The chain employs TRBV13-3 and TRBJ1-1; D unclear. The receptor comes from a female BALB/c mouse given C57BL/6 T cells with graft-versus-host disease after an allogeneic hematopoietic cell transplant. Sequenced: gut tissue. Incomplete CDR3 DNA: TGTGCCAGCAGGCGGGAGGCAAACACAGAAGTCTTC. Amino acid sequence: CASRREANTEVF. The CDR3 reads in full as CASRREANTEVFF.